The rows below give T cell receptor beta chains drawn from one sample of a study of cytomegalovirus exposure and HLA in healthy donors. The method was immunoSEQ multiplex PCR; TCRdb's version includes in-frame clones alone and lacks a portion of them. There are about 120,000 clones in the sample; nearly 80% occur only once, and about 3.3% lies in the top ten. The sequenced material came from PBMCs. The receptors here all came from a woman in her twenties or thirties in good health and CMV-seropositive. The CDR3 runs from the conserved cysteine through the conserved F or W. A D gene is named only where the DNA matches it firmly. Some rows have no size entry. The others give once, few or many, or a class for an expanded clone.

TRBJ1-1 NA TRBV25-1 NA TGTGCCAGCAGGGGGCAGGGGAACACTGAAGCTTTCTTT CASRGQGNTEAFF
TRBJ2-3 TRBD1 TRBV5-1 NA TGCGCCAGCAGCTTGGCTCAGGGGGCTAGGGATACGCAGTATTTT CASSLAQGARDTQYF
TRBJ2-7 NA TRBV5-4 NA TGTGCCAGCAGCTCGGGGGGCAGGGACTCCTACGAGCAGTACTTC CASSSGGRDSYEQYF
TRBJ2-2 NA TRBV4-3 NA TGCGCCAGCTCACAGGGTCTCAACACCGGGGAGCTGTTTTTT CASSQGLNTGELFF
TRBJ1-2 NA TRBV5-1 NA TGCGCCAGCAGCTTGGGATTGGGGGCTGACTATGGCTACACCTTC CASSLGLGADYGYTF
TRBJ2-2 TRBD1 TRBV2 NA TGTGCCAGCAGCGGACAGGAGAACACCGGGGAGCTGTTTTTT CASSGQENTGELFF
TRBJ2-1 NA TRBV7-9 NA TGTGCCAGCAGCTTTTTAAATGAGCAGTTCTTC CASSFLNEQFF
TRBJ2-2 TRBD1 TRBV29-1 once TGCAGCGTCGGGACAGCGAACACCGGGGAGCTGTTTTTT CSVGTANTGELFF
TRBJ2-2 TRBD2 TRBV5-4 NA TGTGCCAGCAGAAGTAGCCCGGGGGGGCTCGACACCGGGGAGCTGTTTTTT CASRSSPGGLDTGELFF
TRBJ2-3 NA TRBV6-1 few TGTGCCAGCAGTGAATCGGGTCCTTATACGCAGTATTTT CASSESGPYTQYF
TRBJ2-5 TRBD2 TRBV5-1 NA TGCGCCAGCAGCCGTGCGACTAGCGGCCAAGAGACCCAGTACTTC CASSRATSGQETQYF
TRBJ1-6 TRBD1 TRBV4-1 NA TGCGCCAGCAGGGACAGGACAAATAATTCACCCCTCCACTTT CASRDRTNNSPLHF
TRBJ2-3 TRBD2 TRBV9 NA TGTGCCAGCAGCCTGGGGAGCGGGGGCACAGATACGCAGTATTTT CASSLGSGGTDTQYF
TRBJ1-3 NA TRBV9 NA TGTGCCAGCAGCGTAGCAGGAGGAAACACCATATATTTT CASSVAGGNTIYF
TRBJ1-3 NA TRBV9 NA TGTGCCAGCAGCGTAGTGGGGGACACCGGAAACACCATATATTTT CASSVVGDTGNTIYF
TRBJ2-6 TRBD1 TRBV9 NA TGTGCCAGCAGCGTAGAAGGGCGGGACAGGGGGCGTCTTTCTGGGGCCAACGTCCTGACTTTC CASSVEGRDRGRLSGANVLTF
TRBJ2-1 TRBD1 TRBV11-2 NA TGTGCCAGCAGCTCCCGGGACAGGGCTAACAATGAGCAGTTCTTC CASSSRDRANNEQFF
TRBJ2-1 NA TRBV6-5 few TGTGCCAGCAGTTACTCCCCCGGGGTCTCCTACAATGAGCAGTTCTTC CASSYSPGVSYNEQFF
TRBJ1-6 NA TRBV6-5 NA TGTGCCAGCAGTTACCAGGGGAATTCACCCCTCCACTTT CASSYQGNSPLHF
TRBJ1-4 NA TRBV6-5 NA TGTGCCGGTCCGATGCGTGAAAAACTGTTTTTT CAGPMREKLFF
TRBJ2-1 NA TRBV4-1 NA TGCGCCAGCAGCCAAGGGGACGGGGGTAATGAGCAGTTCTTC CASSQGDGGNEQFF
TRBJ1-1 NA TRBV29-1 NA TGCAGCGTTGAAGACAGGGATGCACTGGGGACTGAAGCTTTCTTT CSVEDRDALGTEAFF